A single sample gave rise to the 30 T cell receptor beta chains below, sequenced in a study of OX40 agonist ivuxolimab in advanced cancers. Measured with immunoSEQ multiplex PCR; TCRdb has only the in-frame clones, and not every one. The repertoire consists of about 96,000 clones, with approximately 80% occurring once and the leading ten covering about 6%. Sequenced here: CD4+ or CD8+ T cells sorted from blood, sampled in a trial of the OX40 agonist ivuxolimab. The origin of the receptors is an adult with an advanced solid tumor such as melanoma, head and neck, liver or kidney cancer.

The rearrangement links TRBV5-1 to TRBJ1-5; possible D gene TRBD1, 5 bases. Germline V gene sequence: CDR1 SGHRS, CDR2 YFSETQ. The CDR3 extends over 14 amino acids. With 3 bases removed from V and 8 bases from J, the gap between germline ends came to 15 bases. CDR3 amino acids: CASSSGTAGEPQHF. CDR3 sequence (DNA): TGCGCCAGCAGCTCGGGGACGGCCGGGGAGCCCCAGCATTTT.

CDR3 in amino acids: CASSLENRRESPLHF. The CDR3 DNA follows: TGCGCCAGCAGCTTGGAAAACAGGAGGGAGTCACCCCTCCACTTT. The chain joins TRBV5-1 to TRBJ1-6, with a weak D call TRBD1 (5 bases). CDR3 size: 15 residues. Germline V gene lookup returns CDR1 SGHRS and CDR2 YFSETQ. Trimming cost V 0 bases and J 10 bases, with 14 bases left between them. Full variable domain (missing parts from reference TRBV5-1 and TRBJ1-6): KAGVTQTPRYLIKTRGQQVTLSCSPISGHRSVSWYQQTPGQGLQFLFEYFSETQRNKGNFPGRFSGRQFSNSRSEMNVSTLELGDSALYLCASSLENRRESPLHFGNGTRLTVT.

The chain links TRBV19 to TRBJ2-1; D not certain. The ends were cut back, 8 bases at V and 0 bases at J, with 11 bases in the middle. CDR3 length: 14 residues. In germline, CDR1 is LNHDA, CDR2 SQIVND (reference sequence). CDR3 sequence: CASGPASSYNEQFF. The CDR3 DNA reads TGTGCCAGTGGACCGGCGAGCTCCTACAATGAGCAGTTCTTC.

The chain carries TRBV18 and TRBJ2-1, with a weak D call TRBD2 (6 bases). The V end was cut by 1 base, the J end by 9 bases, with 16 bases between. The CDR3 spans 15 residues. Germline assignment: CDR1 KGHSH and CDR2 LQKENI. CDR3 in DNA: TGTGCCAGCTCACCACTGAAACTAGCCAATAGTGAGCAGTTCTTC. Protein sequence: CASSPLKLANSEQFF.

The chain uses TRBV11-3 and TRBJ2-1; 9 nucleotides align to TRBD2. The germline V gene encodes CDR1 SGHNT and CDR2 YENEEA. There are 17 residues in the CDR3. V lost 1 base to trimming and J lost 7 bases; unmatched junction nucleotides: 11. The CDR3 bases are TGTGCCAGCAGCTTAGGAAGGCGGGGGGGCGGTTTAAATGAGCAGTTCTTC. As protein: CASSLGRRGGGLNEQFF.

The genes are TRBV7-2 and TRBJ2-2; 11 nucleotides align to TRBD2. The CDR3 extends over 18 amino acids. The V gene's germline CDR1 is SGHTA and CDR2 FQGNSA. The ends lost 5 bases at V and 3 bases at J; junction bases unmatched: 11. Here the CDR3 reads CASSPTLAGVGYTGELFF. The CDR3 DNA sequence: TGTGCCAGCAGCCCGACACTAGCGGGAGTTGGTTACACCGGGGAGCTGTTTTTT.

The chain links TRBV29-1 to TRBJ2-2; 8 nucleotides agree with TRBD2. The V gene's germline CDR1 is SQVTM and CDR2 ANQGSEA. The CDR3 consists of 13 residues. After removal of 3 bases from V and 6 bases from J, the junction contained 3 bases not matched to a gene. The CDR3 region has the DNA TGCAGCGTTGATTCTAGCGGGCCCGGGGAGCTGTTTTTT. As protein: CSVDSSGPGELFF.

This clone appeared once. This chain joins TRBV7-8 and TRBJ1-1, with a weak D call TRBD1 (5 bases). Per the germline V gene, CDR1 is SGHVS and CDR2 is FQNEAQ. The CDR3 totals 15 residues. Trimming took off 1 base at V and 12 bases at J, with 21 bases between the two ends. The CDR3 DNA follows: TGTGCCAGCAGCTTAGAACGTCCAGAGACAGCCCCATCTTTCTTT. It yields the protein CASSLERPETAPSFF.

The CDR3 sequence is CARGGQNYEQYF. In DNA, the CDR3 is TGTGCCAGGGGGGGGCAGAACTACGAGCAGTACTTC. The chain has TRBV19 and TRBJ2-7; D possibly corresponds to TRBD2 (7 bases). The CDR3 extends over 12 amino acids. Germline CDR1 reads LNHDA; CDR2 reads SQIVND (reference sequence). The ends were cut back, 9 bases at V and 3 bases at J, with 12 bases in the middle.

This clone has just a few counts. The chain carries TRBV2 and TRBJ1-3; weak D call: TRBD1 (6 bases). Germline V gene data show CDR1 as SNHLY and CDR2 as FYNNEI. V lost 5 bases and J lost 0, with 8 bases in between. The CDR3 covers 14 residues. The chain's CDR3 is CASSSTGSGNTIYF. CDR3 bases: TGTGCCAGCAGTTCGACAGGCTCTGGAAACACCATATATTTT.

V is TRBV6-6 and J is TRBJ2-3, with D possibly TRBD1 on 5 matching bases. The germline V and J ends were trimmed by 5 bases and 0 bases, with 12 bases remaining between them. This CDR3 has 15 residues. Germline lookup yields CDR1 MNHNY and CDR2 SVGAGI (reference sequence). CDR3: CASSGRDSSTDTQYF. CDR3 DNA: TGTGCCAGCAGTGGCAGGGATTCTAGCACAGATACGCAGTATTTT.

This chain's CDR3 is CASRGTGVNQPQHF. The CDR3 bases are TGTGCCAGCAGGGGGACAGGCGTCAATCAGCCCCAGCATTTT. This rearrangement joins TRBV19 to TRBJ1-5; 8 positions match TRBD1. From germline, CDR1 is LNHDA and CDR2 SQIVND (reference sequence). Unmatched junction bases numbered 7, after V lost 9 bases and J lost 3 bases. CDR3 length equals 14 residues.

This clone was counted many times. V gene TRBV6-5 combines with J gene TRBJ1-2; 7 positions match TRBD1. This CDR3 comprises 13 residues. Germline lookup yields CDR1 MNHEY and CDR2 SVGAGI. Trimming cost V 5 bases and J 7 bases; bases outside gene matches: 7. The CDR3 region is CASSPDRAGGYTF. The CDR3 nucleotides are TGTGCCAGCAGTCCTGACAGGGCCGGTGGCTACACCTTC.

V usage is TRBV10-3 and J usage is TRBJ2-7, with TRBD2 matching over 10 bases. The trim removed 10 bases at V and 2 bases at J, leaving 5 bases unmatched. The CDR3 extends over 13 amino acids. The germline CDR1 and CDR2 sequences are ENHRY and SYGVKD. The CDR3: CATLLAGAYEQYF. The CDR3, as DNA: TGTGCCACCCTTCTAGCGGGAGCCTACGAGCAGTACTTC.

This clone was detected once. V and J are TRBV7-9 and TRBJ2-1; TRBD1 agrees at 7 bases. The CDR3 spans 15 residues. Trimming at V came to 6 bases and at J to 4 bases, leaving 9 bases not matched to a gene. Germline loops: CDR1 SEHNR, CDR2 FQNEAQ (reference sequence). The DNA for the CDR3 is TGTGCCAGCAGTTTGAGACAGGGCATATACAATGAGCAGTTCTTC. It is translated as CASSLRQGIYNEQFF.

The J gene is TRBJ2-7, the V gene TRBV6-6; no clear D. CDR3 length: 13 residues. The V gene lost 0 bases and the J gene lost 6 bases, with 9 bases spanning the gap. CDR1 is MNHNY, CDR2 SVGAGI, per germline (reference sequence). The CDR3: CASSYSRVGEQYF. The CDR3 DNA reads TGTGCCAGCAGTTACTCCCGGGTGGGCGAGCAGTACTTC.

The V gene is TRBV10-3, the J gene TRBJ2-2; 13 nucleotides line up with TRBD2. The V gene's germline CDR1 is ENHRY and CDR2 SYGVKD. The CDR3 is 14 residues long. Trimming took 10 bases from V and 4 from J; bases not matched to a gene: 3. The CDR3 loop reads CATGLAGVTGELFF. In DNA form, the CDR3 reads TGTGCCACAGGACTAGCGGGGGTCACCGGGGAGCTGTTTTTT.

The chain is built from TRBV2 and TRBJ1-3; the D gene is possibly TRBD1 (5 bases). Looked up from germline, CDR1 is SNHLY and CDR2 is FYNNEI. The length of the CDR3 is 15 residues. The ends were cut back, 0 bases at V and 5 bases at J, with 11 bases in the middle. CDR3 region: CASSEARQKRNTIYF. DNA for the CDR3: TGTGCCAGCAGTGAAGCGCGACAGAAGAGAAACACCATATATTTT.

The genes are TRBV4-3 and TRBJ2-3; 9 bases align to TRBD2. CDR1 and CDR2 (germline): LGHNA, YSLEER. The CDR3 length is 16 residues. V trimming: 2 bases; J trimming: 4 bases; junction bases outside the gene matches: 7. The CDR3 loop is CASSQHLAGESDTQYF. The CDR3 coding sequence is TGCGCCAGCAGCCAACATTTAGCGGGGGAGTCAGATACGCAGTATTTT.

This chain connects TRBV18 to TRBJ2-5; D is possibly TRBD1 or TRBD2 (9 bases each). The CDR3 is made up of 17 amino acids. The germline V gene encodes CDR1 KGHSH and CDR2 LQKENI. V dropped 6 bases and J dropped 1 base, with 21 bases sitting between them. CDR3 nucleotide sequence: TGTGCCAGCTCCGGGACAGGGCCACTAGCGGGCCAAGAGACCCAGTACTTC. Its protein is CASSGTGPLAGQETQYF. The full variable domain, with the rest looked up from reference TRBV18 and TRBJ2-5, is NAGVMQNPRHLVRRRGQEARLRCSPMKGHSHVYWYRQLPEEGLKFMVYLQKENIIDESGMPKERFSAEFPKEGPSILRIQQVVRGDSAAYFCASSGTGPLAGQETQYFGPGTRLLVL.

The genes are TRBV19 and TRBJ1-5, with a possible D match to TRBD1 (5 bases). The CDR3 totals 13 residues. Trimming pared 5 bases from V and 7 bases from J, leaving 12 bases between. CDR1 is LNHDA and CDR2 is SQIVND in the germline V gene (reference sequence). The CDR3 coding sequence is TGTGCCAGTAGTGTAACAGGCGCACAGCCCCAGCATTTT. Residues: CASSVTGAQPQHF.

This chain connects TRBV7-2 to TRBJ2-7, with D possibly matching TRBD2 (7 bases). CDR1 and CDR2 (germline): SGHTA, FQGNSA. Between the trimmed V and J ends, which lost 0 bases and 3 bases, there was a span of 12 bases. The CDR3 loop spans 15 amino acids. The CDR3 DNA follows: TGTGCCAGCAGCTTAGCGGGGGGGCAGTTCTACGAGCAGTACTTC. Protein product: CASSLAGGQFYEQYF. The whole variable domain, remainder taken from reference TRBV7-2 and TRBJ2-7, is GAGVSQSPSNKVTEKGKDVELRCDPISGHTALYWYRQSLGQGLEFLIYFQGNSAPDKSGLPSDRFSAERTGGSVSTLTIQRTQQEDSAVYLCASSLAGGQFYEQYFGPGTRLTVT.

The chain couples TRBV10-2 to TRBJ1-5; D ambiguous. Trimming took off 0 bases at V and 1 base at J, with 1 base between the two ends. CDR3 length equals 13 residues. Per germline, CDR1 WSHSY and CDR2 SAAADI. The CDR3 region is CASSESSNQPQHF. DNA for the CDR3: TGCGCCAGCAGTGAGTCGAGCAATCAGCCCCAGCATTTT.

Only a few counts were recorded for this clone. The gene calls are TRBV14 and TRBJ1-4; D is perhaps TRBD1 (6 bases). Trimming left V 4 bases short and J 4 bases short, with 10 bases between. The germline CDR1 and CDR2 sequences are SGHDN and FVKESK. CDR3 size: 14 residues. CDR3 residues: CASSRQAFNEKLFF. The CDR3 bases are TGTGCCAGCAGCCGACAGGCGTTTAATGAAAAACTGTTTTTT.

This clone showed up just a few times. The rearrangement joins TRBV5-1 to TRBJ2-2; 7 nucleotides match TRBD1. Germline CDR1 is SGHRS and CDR2 is YFSETQ. The junction had 7 bases not matched to a gene; V was cut back by 4 bases and J by 4 bases. This CDR3 is 15 amino acids long. CDR3 in DNA: TGCGCCAGCAGCGCGCCCGGGACAGCCACCGGGGAGCTGTTTTTT. Protein sequence: CASSAPGTATGELFF. Drawing the rest from reference TRBV5-1 and TRBJ2-2, the complete variable domain is KAGVTQTPRYLIKTRGQQVTLSCSPISGHRSVSWYQQTPGQGLQFLFEYFSETQRNKGNFPGRFSGRQFSNSRSEMNVSTLELGDSALYLCASSAPGTATGELFFGEGSRLTVL.

The rearrangement uses TRBV7-9 and TRBJ2-7; D tentatively fits TRBD1 or TRBD2 (5 bases each). This CDR3 has 17 residues. The V and J ends lost 5 bases and 2 bases respectively, with 22 bases between them. CDR1 SEHNR and CDR2 FQNEAQ come from the germline V gene (reference sequence). CDR3 coding DNA: TGTGCCAGCAGCCAATCTTCTTTGTGGGGGTCAACCTACGAGCAGTACTTC. It is translated as CASSQSSLWGSTYEQYF. Using reference TRBV7-9 and TRBJ2-7 for the parts outside the CDR3, the full variable domain is DTGVSQNPRHKITKRGQNVTFRCDPISEHNRLYWYRQTLGQGPEFLTYFQNEAQLEKSRLLSDRFSAERPKGSFSTLEIQRTEQGDSAMYLCASSQSSLWGSTYEQYFGPGTRLTVT.

The V and J genes are TRBV27 and TRBJ1-2; 11 bases match TRBD1. CDR3 size: 15 residues. Germline loops: CDR1 MNHEY, CDR2 SMNVEV (reference sequence). V was clipped by 6 bases and J by 5 bases; unmatched bases: 8. CDR3 residues: CASSLGQGAFYGYTF. CDR3 nucleotides: TGTGCCAGCAGCCTTGGACAGGGGGCATTTTATGGCTACACCTTC.

The chain is built from TRBV4-1 and TRBJ1-2, with D possibly TRBD1 on 5 matching bases. Germline V gene sequence: CDR1 MGHRA, CDR2 YSYEKL. This CDR3 has 16 residues. Trimming stripped 3 bases from V and 5 bases from J, with 19 bases between. The CDR3 region is CASSQGKDWGWYGYTF. DNA for the CDR3: TGCGCCAGCAGCCAGGGGAAGGATTGGGGCTGGTATGGCTACACCTTC.

The chain combines TRBV10-3 with TRBJ2-3, with TRBD2 matching 8 bases. CDR3 size: 15 residues. CDR1 is ENHRY and CDR2 is SYGVKD in the germline V gene. Trimming took 7 bases from V and 3 from J; bases not matched to a gene: 9. This CDR3 reads CAIKISGEGTDTQYF. The CDR3 DNA follows: TGTGCCATCAAGATTAGCGGGGAGGGGACAGATACGCAGTATTTT.

This clone was detected once. The gene calls are TRBV5-1 and TRBJ2-1; D gene uncertain. Trimming shortened V by 0 bases and J by 2 bases, and 9 bases separated the two germline ends. The CDR3 is 15 amino acids. Germline V lookup: CDR1 SGHRS, CDR2 YFSETQ. This CDR3 is CASSLATGTYNEQFF. CDR3 DNA: TGCGCCAGCAGCTTGGCTACCGGTACCTACAATGAGCAGTTCTTC.